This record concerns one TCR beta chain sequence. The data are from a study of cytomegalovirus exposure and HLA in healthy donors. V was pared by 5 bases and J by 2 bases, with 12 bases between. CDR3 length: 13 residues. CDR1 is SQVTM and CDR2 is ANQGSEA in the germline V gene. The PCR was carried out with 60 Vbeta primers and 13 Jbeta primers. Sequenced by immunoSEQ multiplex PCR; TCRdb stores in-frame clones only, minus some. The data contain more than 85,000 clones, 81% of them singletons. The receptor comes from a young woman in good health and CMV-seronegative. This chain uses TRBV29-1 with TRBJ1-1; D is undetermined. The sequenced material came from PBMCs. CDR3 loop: CSVLSRTNTEAFF. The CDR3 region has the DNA TGCAGCGTTTTATCACGGACTAACACTGAAGCTTTCTTT.